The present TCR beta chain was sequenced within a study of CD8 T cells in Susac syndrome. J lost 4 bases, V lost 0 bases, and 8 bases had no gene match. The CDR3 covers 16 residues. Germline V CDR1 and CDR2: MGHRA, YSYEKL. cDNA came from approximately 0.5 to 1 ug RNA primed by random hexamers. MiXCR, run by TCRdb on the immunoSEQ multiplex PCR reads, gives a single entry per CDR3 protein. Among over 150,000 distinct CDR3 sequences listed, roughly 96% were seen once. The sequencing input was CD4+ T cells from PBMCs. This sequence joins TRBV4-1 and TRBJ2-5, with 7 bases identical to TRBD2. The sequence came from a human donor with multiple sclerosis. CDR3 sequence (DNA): TGCGCCAGCAGCCAAGATGGGCGGGAGTGGGGAGAGACCCAGTACTTC. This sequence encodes CASSQDGREWGETQYF.